The following is a T cell receptor beta chain sequence with its context. Its antigen is still unknown. Purity of the CD4+ and CD8+ cells, isolated by positive magnetic bead selection, was checked by flow cytometry. Trimming took 2 bases from V and 5 from J; bases not matched to a gene: 7. The germline V gene has CDR1 SGHTA and CDR2 FQGNSA. The CDR3 spans 16 residues. The sample is drawn from a study of somatic mutations in cytotoxic T cells in rheumatoid arthritis. Looking at the study overall: Patient blood (approximately 30 ml EDTA) was collected right after diagnosis, preceding any treatment. The study, taken as a whole, reports: With approximately 66 patients examined, about 8 had a largest CD8+ clone exceeding 20% of CD8+ cells.

Method: immunoSEQ multiplex PCR; TCRdb's copy keeps in-frame clones and lacks some. The table records roughly 23,000 clones, about 77% of them present only once. Input material: CD8+ T cells sorted from blood. The chain is built from TRBV7-2 and TRBJ2-1, with 9 bases matching TRBD2. This TCR was recovered from an adult with rheumatoid arthritis. CDR3 sequence (DNA): TGTGCCAGCAGCTTATTGGGCGGGAGGGCCGACAATGAGCAGTTCTTC. It specifies CASSLLGGRADNEQFF.